This T cell receptor (beta chain) was recorded in a study of type 1 and type 2 diabetes patients. General observations from the study: Type 1 diabetes repertoires were significantly less diverse than type 2 diabetes ones. Some T1D-only expanded clones might appear in more T2D or control samples.

Genomic DNA was the PCR template. A primer set of 30 forward and 13 reverse primers amplified the CDR3. Each CDR3 protein gets one entry after TCRdb re-called the multiplex PCR reads with MiXCR. The data show a few hundred thousand distinct CDR3 sequences, 45% to 60% seen once. Germline CDR1 reads GTSNPN; CDR2 reads SVGIG (reference sequence). V lost 4 bases to trimming and J lost 1 base, with 10 bases between them. CDR3 size: 13 residues. Remarks on this clonotype: As yet, its antigen is unknown.

The chain links TRBV30 to TRBJ1-1; D is possibly TRBD1 (6 bases). The source of this sequence is a man between 18 and 29 years old with type 2 diabetes. The specimen was peripheral blood mononuclear cells (PBMCs). The CDR3 nucleotides are TGTGCCTGGAAGACAGGCCCGAACACTGAAGCTTTCTTT. Its translation: CAWKTGPNTEAFF. The whole variable domain, filled in from reference TRBV30 and TRBJ1-1, reads SQTIHQWPATLVQPVGSPLSLECTVEGTSNPNLYWYRQAAGRGLQLLFYSVGIGQISSEVPQNLSASRPQDRQFILSSKKLLLSDSGFYLCAWKTGPNTEAFFGQGTRLTVV.